The present entry profiles one T cell receptor (beta chain) with its context. This record comes from a study of shared T cell receptors in the human thymus. The CDR3 is 17 residues long. V lost 5 bases and J 1 base, leaving 20 bases between the germline ends. Germline V gene sequence: CDR1 MGHDK, CDR2 SYGVNS. The repertoire was sequenced with immunoSEQ multiplex PCR; TCRdb's copy has only in-frame clones and lacks some. The data hold hundreds of thousands of clones, with 85% to 90% observed a single time. This sample also belongs to another study, concerning human thymus T cells. That paper notes: Repertoires sampled from thymus and blood appeared biased in V and J gene usage.

This chain links TRBV25-1 with TRBJ1-1; no clear D. This receptor was obtained from a boy under three years old with a congenital heart defect. The specimen was thymocytes. The DNA for the CDR3 is TGTGCCAGCAGTAGCGGAGGGAGGGATGAACAGAACACTGAAGCTTTCTTT. This encodes CASSSGGRDEQNTEAFF.